This T cell receptor (beta chain) was captured in a study of T-cell reconstitution after alpha-beta-depleted transplantation in children. This sample's TCRbeta library carried unique molecular identifier barcodes. In TCRdb, the PCR reads were re-called with MiXCR into one record per CDR3 protein. The table has more than 90,000 distinct CDR3 sequences, approximately 8.4% seen once; the top ten hold roughly 7%. Germline-derived CDR1 and CDR2 are SGHKS and YYEKEE (reference sequence). V shed 0 bases, J shed 0 bases, and the junction held 5 bases outside the gene matches. The CDR3 loop spans 17 amino acids. This clonotype was picked up many times.

The source of this sequence is a human donor who donated a stem cell graft to a child with congenital amegakaryocytic thrombocytopenia. The sequencing used PBMCs from the stem cell graft donor, collected from the stem cell graft. The rearrangement links TRBV5-5 to TRBJ2-4, with 8 bases that match TRBD1. The CDR3: CASSLGSGGTAKNIQYF. In DNA form, the CDR3 reads TGTGCCAGCAGCTTGGGGTCAGGGGGCACAGCCAAAAACATTCAGTACTTC.